The TCR beta chain described here comes from a study of Ad26.COV2.S vaccination and SARS-CoV-2 variants. Described treatment: some 20 received Ad26.COV2.S at low or high dose, single or two shots; about five received placebo; per-sample allocation not given. Samples were taken on day 63 after the first vaccine or placebo injection. Assay used: immunoSEQ multiplex PCR; TCRdb lists only in-frame clones, some missing. The sample carries a few hundred thousand clones, about 91% recorded once. This clonotype originated in a person aged 18-65 years who received the Ad26.COV2.S COVID-19 vaccine or a placebo. The material was peripheral blood, obtained in a trial of Ad26.COV2.S vaccine versus placebo.

The CDR3 is CASIPIQGATGRNTEAFF. The CDR3 nucleotides read TGTGCCAGCATACCCATCCAGGGGGCGACGGGTCGGAACACTGAAGCTTTCTTT. V usage is TRBV4-2 and J usage is TRBJ1-1, with 8 nucleotides matching TRBD1. With V trimmed by 7 bases and J by 1 base, 17 bases remained unmatched. The germline V gene has CDR1 LGHNA and CDR2 YNFKEQ. The CDR3 consists of 18 residues.